This T cell receptor (beta chain) was found in a study of response to subunit inactivated influenza vaccine. Study outcomes and limitations: After each seasonal influenza vaccination, few new T cells are recruited, the authors suggested.

A remark on this clonotype: The target antigen is unknown.

Germline CDR1 reads PRHDT; CDR2 reads FYEKMQ (reference sequence). V gave up 5 bases and J gave up 2 bases, with 13 bases separating them. The length of the CDR3 is 14 residues. TCRdb fed the RT-PCR reads into MiXCR, producing one record per CDR3 protein. The table shows around 480,000 distinct CDR3 sequences, with 16% occurring only once. This sequence originates from a man between 50 and 75 years old who received an inactivated influenza vaccine. The sample here was CD4+ T cells sorted from PBMCs, taken roughly 24 months after vaccination. This sequence joins TRBV13 and TRBJ2-7; no clear D. CDR3 residues: CASSLIHKAYEQYF. CDR3 DNA sequence: TGTGCCAGCAGCCTAATACATAAGGCCTACGAGCAGTACTTC. Full variable domain (outside the CDR3, taken from reference TRBV13 and TRBJ2-7): AAGVIQSPRHLIKEKRETATLKCYPIPRHDTVYWYQQGPGQDPQFLISFYEKMQSDKGSIPDRFSAQQFSDYHSELNMSSLELGDSALYFCASSLIHKAYEQYFGPGTRLTVT.